This entry concerns a single T cell receptor beta chain. The antigen remains undetermined. The data derive from a study of lymphopenia after photon versus proton radiotherapy. Regarding the study as a whole: Authors raise, but do not show, better survival with proton therapy. Photon-treated patients lost naive T cells and TCR diversity; proton-treated stayed stable. In patients who died, overall survival fell as post-nadir TCR diversity dropped more. After the lymphocyte nadir, photon-treated repertoires showed oligoclonal expansion, especially of CD8+ Temra cells.

There are 16 residues in the CDR3. The V gene end was trimmed by 5 bases and the J gene end by 0 bases; junction bases not matched to a gene: 10. The germline V gene has CDR1 SGHAT and CDR2 FQNNGV. TCRdb's table, derived via immunoSEQ multiplex PCR, lists solely in-frame clones and lacks some. The table includes 70,000 or so clones, 80% to 95% detected once. The J gene is TRBJ2-7, the V gene TRBV11-2, with 7 nucleotides matching TRBD1. This specimen was peripheral blood, taken from a patient treated with photon-based radiotherapy. This sequence was found in a woman aged 40 to 50 with cholangiocarcinoma. CDR3 in DNA: TGTGCCAGCAGCCCCCGGGACAGAATAAGCTCCTACGAGCAGTACTTC. Its protein product is CASSPRDRISSYEQYF.